This T cell receptor beta chain was identified in a study of technical replicates of blood from a few donors. The protocol was immunoSEQ multiplex PCR, while the TCRdb copy is restricted to in-frame clones and leaves out a portion. The sample lists tens of thousands of clones, approximately 90% occurring once. With 1 base removed from V and 7 bases from J, the gap between germline ends came to 11 bases. Germline V gene sequence: CDR1 SGHTA, CDR2 FQGNSA. The CDR3 has 13 residues. The table lists this clone with a count of one. This TCR was sampled from a human donor in good health. Some clones in this sample may be carry-over from other donors' samples. The V gene is TRBV7-2, the J gene TRBJ2-7; D is unresolved. Material: PBMCs. CDR3 amino acids: CASSLDVLWEQYF. The DNA for the CDR3 is TGTGCCAGCAGCTTAGACGTACTCTGGGAGCAGTACTTC.